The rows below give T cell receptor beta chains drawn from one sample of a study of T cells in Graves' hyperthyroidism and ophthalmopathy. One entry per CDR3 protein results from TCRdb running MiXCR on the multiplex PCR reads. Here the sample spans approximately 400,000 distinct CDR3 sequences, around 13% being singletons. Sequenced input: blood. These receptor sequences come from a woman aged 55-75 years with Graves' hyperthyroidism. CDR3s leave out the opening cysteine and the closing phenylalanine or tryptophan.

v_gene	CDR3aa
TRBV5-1	ASSMYGTGRETQY
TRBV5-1	ASSLGQGSTDTQY
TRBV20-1	SAPPTSGRAYEQY
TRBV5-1	ASSLTSAQWGETQY
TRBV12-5	ASGLYVAGGRETQY
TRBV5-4	ASSPGGLAGYNEQF
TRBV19	ASSNLVGAVETQY
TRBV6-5	ASSYSGQMNTEAF
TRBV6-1	ASSETGAVTDTQY
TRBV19	ASSPNLVRSQPQH
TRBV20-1	SARDRAVSYEQY
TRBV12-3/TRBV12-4	ASSDWTGGDEQF
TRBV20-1	SAVPGPWGEQF
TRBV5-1	ASTPRSWQETQY
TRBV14	ASGRLGEQY
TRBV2	ASSDQVDGYT
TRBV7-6	ASSETGGRGNTIY
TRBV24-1	ATSDSRGLAGYTDTQY
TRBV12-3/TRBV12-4	ASRGEGGYEQY
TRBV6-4	ASSDSRLSYEQY
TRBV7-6	ASSWGAGGRTGELF
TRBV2	ASIGVTDQPQH
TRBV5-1	ASSRTGTGGDEQY
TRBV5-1	ASSLEGVGYGYT
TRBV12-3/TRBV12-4	ASSLRLTDEKLF
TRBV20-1	SAPRTGQYTQY
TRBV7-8	ASSLRDGNTEAF
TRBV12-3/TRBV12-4	ASSHRTTYNEQF
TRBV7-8	ASSLVVGAFSEQY
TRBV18	ASSRVVWAGQGPNTEAF
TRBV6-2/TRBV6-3	ASSWRNNQF
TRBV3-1	ASSQVRAGSSYEQY
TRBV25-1	ASSEFRAPYNEQF
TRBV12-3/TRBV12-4	ASSLWGRGSNEQF